The next 23 T cell receptor beta chains were all read from a single sample in a study of shared clonotypes between healthy human individuals. Sequencing used immunoSEQ multiplex PCR; TCRdb keeps in-frame clones, though not all of them. The sample has over a million clones; about 74% are singletons. The sequenced sample was memory CD4+ T cells sorted from blood. As to subset: CD45RA-negative fraction. These receptor sequences come from a man between 18 and 29 years old in good health.

On this clone: This sample includes further DNA sequences coding for the same CDR3. The gene calls are TRBV18 and TRBJ2-5; D is unresolved. With 4 bases removed from V and 2 bases from J, the gap between germline ends came to 5 bases. CDR3 length equals 12 residues. Germline-derived CDR1 and CDR2 are KGHSH and LQKENI. CDR3 loop: CASSRDQETQYF. In DNA form, the CDR3 reads TGTGCCAGCTCACGAGATCAAGAGACCCAGTACTTC.

The chain employs TRBV10-2 and TRBJ1-1, with 7 positions matching TRBD1. This CDR3 region has 17 residues. Germline CDR1 reads WSHSY; CDR2 reads SAAADI. With 2 bases clipped from V and 1 base from J, the junction kept 10 bases outside the gene matches. CDR3 sequence reads: CASSEIPGGRRNTEAFF. DNA for the CDR3: TGCGCCAGCAGTGAGATCCCAGGGGGAAGGAGGAACACTGAAGCTTTCTTT.

This chain uses TRBV10-3 with TRBJ2-5, with 8 bases identical to TRBD2. Germline loops: CDR1 ENHRY, CDR2 SYGVKD. The CDR3 has 15 amino acids. Trimming took 5 bases from V and 0 from J; bases not matched to a gene: 5. The CDR3: CAISPAAGDQETQYF. In DNA form, the CDR3 reads TGTGCCATCAGTCCCGCAGCGGGGGACCAAGAGACCCAGTACTTC.

Comment on this clone: Other DNA variants within this sample encode the same CDR3. J is TRBJ2-5 and V is TRBV13; D not resolved. V lost 2 bases and J lost 0, with 7 bases in between. The CDR3 covers 14 residues. Germline CDR1 is PRHDT and CDR2 is FYEKMQ (reference sequence). CDR3 bases: TGTGCCAGCAGCTTAAGGGTGTACCAAGAGACCCAGTACTTC. As protein: CASSLRVYQETQYF.

This clone was counted only a few times. Within the sample, other DNA sequences also encode this same CDR3. The chain links TRBV5-1 to TRBJ2-7; D is possibly TRBD1 (5 bases). CDR3 length: 15 residues. The V end lost 5 bases, the J end lost 0 bases, and 15 bases lay between the germline ends. The germline CDR1 and CDR2 sequences are SGHRS and YFSETQ. The CDR3 DNA reads as TGCGCCAGCAGGCCAGGGCAGGGAAGCTCCTACGAGCAGTACTTC. Translated: CASRPGQGSSYEQYF.

This clone came up a few times. V usage is TRBV28 and J usage is TRBJ2-5; D is possibly TRBD1 (6 bases). In germline, CDR1 is MDHEN, CDR2 SYDVKM. CDR3 length: 14 residues. V gave up 4 bases and J gave up 0 bases, with 9 bases separating them. CDR3 in DNA: TGTGCCAGCAGTTCCACAGGGCACCAAGAGACCCAGTACTTC. Translating gives CASSSTGHQETQYF.

CDR3 protein: CASSQVFSGSKDTQYF. The CDR3 region has the DNA TGCGCCAGCAGCCAAGTCTTTAGCGGGAGTAAAGATACGCAGTATTTT. The chain uses TRBV4-3 and TRBJ2-3, with TRBD2 identical over 9 bases. This CDR3 is built from 16 residues. The germline CDR1 and CDR2 sequences are LGHNA and YSLEER. After removal of 1 base from V and 5 bases from J, the junction contained 7 bases not matched to a gene.

The chain uses TRBV7-2 and TRBJ2-5, with a weak D call TRBD1 (7 bases). The V gene lost 1 base and the J gene lost 5 bases, with 14 bases spanning the gap. This CDR3 has 15 amino acids. The germline CDR1 and CDR2 sequences are SGHTA and FQGNSA. CDR3 loop: CASSLGGRGAETQYF. The CDR3 coding sequence is TGTGCCAGCAGCTTAGGCGGCAGGGGGGCGGAGACCCAGTACTTC. The full variable domain, completed using reference TRBV7-2 and TRBJ2-5, is GAGVSQSPSNKVTEKGKDVELRCDPISGHTALYWYRQSLGQGLEFLIYFQGNSAPDKSGLPSDRFSAERTGGSVSTLTIQRTQQEDSAVYLCASSLGGRGAETQYFGPGTRLLVL.

V gene TRBV2 combines with J gene TRBJ2-7; the match to TRBD2 covers 10 bases. The CDR3 runs to 16 residues. Per germline, CDR1 SNHLY and CDR2 FYNNEI. V dropped 3 bases and J dropped 4; count of bases not matched to a gene: 9. The CDR3 DNA is TGTGCCAGCAGTGAGGGTCTAGCGGGAGTCCAATACGAGCAGTACTTC. Encoded protein: CASSEGLAGVQYEQYF.

The chain links TRBV7-8 to TRBJ2-5, with D hard to call. V was pared by 2 bases and J by 5 bases, with 18 bases between. The length of the CDR3 is 16 residues. Germline V gene lookup returns CDR1 SGHVS and CDR2 FQNEAQ. The DNA of the CDR3 is TGTGCCAGCAGCTTAAAGTTGGTCAAAAAAGGGGAGACCCAGTACTTC. Translating it yields CASSLKLVKKGETQYF.

The J gene is TRBJ2-3, the V gene TRBV4-1; TRBD2 aligns across 13 bases. There are 15 residues in the CDR3. CDR1 and CDR2 from the germline V gene are MGHRA and YSYEKL. With 0 bases clipped from V and 14 bases from J, the junction kept 8 bases outside the gene matches. The CDR3 region is CASSQDTSGGVSRYF. The DNA of the CDR3 is TGCGCCAGCAGCCAAGATACTAGCGGGGGGGTTTCTCGGTATTTT.

This chain joins TRBV4-1 and TRBJ2-3; D gene uncertain. Per the germline V gene, CDR1 is MGHRA and CDR2 is YSYEKL. This CDR3 is 13 amino acids long. Trimming took off 3 bases at V and 2 bases at J, with 6 bases between the two ends. This CDR3 is CASSHPVTDTQYF. As DNA, the CDR3 is TGCGCCAGCAGCCACCCCGTCACAGATACGCAGTATTTT.

The chain recombines TRBV5-1 with TRBJ1-6, with D unclear. The germline CDR1 and CDR2 sequences are SGHRS and YFSETQ. This CDR3 region has 15 residues. The V and J ends lost 0 bases and 5 bases respectively, with 9 bases between them. CDR3 in amino acids: CASSLARGNNSPLHF. The CDR3 DNA reads TGCGCCAGCAGCTTGGCACGAGGAAATAATTCACCCCTCCACTTT.

The rearrangement uses TRBV11-2 and TRBJ2-5; D is possibly TRBD1 (6 bases). CDR3 length: 15 amino acids. Germline V CDR1 and CDR2: SGHAT, FQNNGV. Trimming took 3 bases from V and 0 from J, leaving 11 bases between them. For the CDR3, the DNA is TGTGCCAGCAGCTTCACAGGGAGATACCAAGAGACCCAGTACTTC. Amino acid sequence: CASSFTGRYQETQYF.

This clone has a single count. V is TRBV14 and J is TRBJ1-2; D gene uncertain. Trimming took 1 base from V and 5 from J, leaving 8 bases between them. The germline V gene has CDR1 SGHDN and CDR2 FVKESK. The CDR3 has 13 amino acids. The DNA for the CDR3 is TGTGCCAGCAGCCAAGGAGTGGGATATGGCTACACCTTC. Translation gives CASSQGVGYGYTF.

This chain links TRBV5-1 with TRBJ1-1; D uncertain. The germline V gene encodes CDR1 SGHRS and CDR2 YFSETQ. Trimming took off 7 bases at V and 0 bases at J, with 7 bases between the two ends. CDR3 length: 12 residues. The CDR3 coding sequence is TGCGCCAGCCGAAACCTGAACACTGAAGCTTTCTTT. The encoded protein is CASRNLNTEAFF.

This clone has more than one count but fewer than ten. V usage is TRBV5-4 and J usage is TRBJ2-5; 9 nucleotides match TRBD2. Germline values: CDR1 SGHNT, CDR2 YYREEE (reference sequence). V lost 1 base to trimming and J lost 1 base; unmatched junction nucleotides: 5. This CDR3 is 16 amino acids long. Here the CDR3 DNA reads TGTGCCAGCAGCTTGTCACTAGCGGGTTTCCAAGAGACCCAGTACTTC. Translation gives CASSLSLAGFQETQYF.

This chain connects TRBV6-1 to TRBJ1-6; weak D call: TRBD1 (5 bases). This CDR3 comprises 13 residues. Germline V gene sequence: CDR1 MNHNS, CDR2 SASEGT. Between the trimmed V and J ends, which lost 6 bases and 8 bases, there was a span of 11 bases. The CDR3: CASRAAGDSPLHF. The DNA of the CDR3 is TGTGCCAGCAGGGCCGCGGGGGATTCACCCCTCCACTTT.

A word on this clone: The junction differs from germline at one of its ends, possibly a read error. V gene TRBV7-9 combines with J gene TRBJ2-6; TRBD1 matches 7 bases. The CDR3 sequence is 17 residues long. Germline-derived CDR1 and CDR2 are SEHNR and FQNEAQ (reference sequence). The CDR3 DNA sequence: TGCGCCAGCAGCCAGGGGACAGTCCCCGGTGGGGCCAACGTCCTGACTTTC. Translation gives CASSQGTVPGGANVLTF.

The V call is TRBV5-6, the J call TRBJ2-1; D unresolved. There are 13 residues in the CDR3. Trimming shortened V by 6 bases and J by 0 bases, and 7 bases separated the two germline ends. Germline loops: CDR1 SGHDT, CDR2 YYEEEE. The CDR3 loop reads CASKEPSYNEQFF. The CDR3 nucleotides are TGTGCCAGCAAGGAGCCCTCCTACAATGAGCAGTTCTTC.

For this clone: The junction differs from germline at one of its ends, possibly a read error. The chain joins TRBV15 to TRBJ1-6; D unclear. Germline assignment: CDR1 LNHNV and CDR2 YYDKDF (reference sequence). This CDR3 has 14 amino acids. CDR3 in amino acids: CATRRGGNNSPLHF. CDR3 DNA sequence: TGTGCCACCAGGAGAGGCGGAAATAATTCACCCCTCCACTTT.

This rearrangement joins TRBV19 to TRBJ1-1, with no clear D. CDR1 is LNHDA, CDR2 SQIVND, per germline (reference sequence). This CDR3 has 14 residues. The V end was cut by 6 bases, the J end by 0 bases, with 11 bases between. This chain's CDR3 is CASRTGSMNTEAFF. In DNA form, the CDR3 reads TGTGCCAGTAGGACGGGAAGCATGAACACTGAAGCTTTCTTT. Filled out from reference TRBV19 and TRBJ1-1, the complete variable domain reads DGGITQSPKYLFRKEGQNVTLSCEQNLNHDAMYWYRQDPGQGLRLIYYSQIVNDFQKGDIAEGYSVSREKKESFPLTVTSAQKNPTAFYLCASRTGSMNTEAFFGQGTRLTVV.

This chain connects TRBV5-8 to TRBJ1-6; D ambiguous. V lost 0 bases and J lost 1, with 5 bases in between. This CDR3 is 15 amino acids long. Germline loops: CDR1 SGHTS, CDR2 YDEGEE. The CDR3 region is CASSLGGSYNSPLHF. The CDR3 coding sequence is TGTGCCAGCAGCTTGGGGGGATCCTATAATTCACCCCTCCACTTT.